This TCR beta chain was sequenced for a study of identical twins. This CDR3 spans 15 amino acids. The ends lost 7 bases at V and 6 bases at J; junction bases unmatched: 8. Germline lookup yields CDR1 SGHAT and CDR2 FQNNGV. This clonotype was observed at least ten times. One entry per CDR3 protein, called by TCRdb with MiXCR from the 5' RACE reads. The sample carries fewer than 650,000 distinct CDR3 sequences, under 8.5% recorded once. This sample was also put to use in a study of yellow fever vaccine responses in identical twins.

This TCR was sampled from a woman in her late teens or twenties in good health. The source material was PBMCs. This chain links TRBV11-2 with TRBJ2-1; 11 nucleotides line up with TRBD2. The CDR3 region is CASTFTSGSSNEQFF. In DNA, the CDR3 is TGTGCCAGCACATTTACTAGCGGGAGTAGCAATGAGCAGTTCTTC. The complete variable domain, with remaining parts taken from reference TRBV11-2 and TRBJ2-1, reads EAGVAQSPRYKIIEKRQSVAFWCNPISGHATLYWYQQILGQGPKLLIQFQNNGVVDDSQLPKDRFSAERLKGVDSTLKIQPAKLEDSAVYLCASTFTSGSSNEQFFGPGTRLTVL.